Listed below are T cell receptor beta chains from one sample, sequenced in a study of follicular helper T cells after annual influenza vaccination. Using immunoSEQ multiplex PCR, the repertoire was profiled, and TCRdb retains in-frame clones only, with some absent. The sample shows around 7,100 clones, roughly 88% of them seen only once. The sample here was CXCR5+ CD38- circulating T follicular helper cells from blood, taken 7 days after influenza vaccination. Receptor source: an adult who received the influenza vaccine. Both conserved end residues are part of each CDR3. The D gene is left open where the match is weak. Clone size is stated in some rows and not others, as once, few, many or a class when expanded.

v_call	d_call	clone_size	j_call	cdr3_aa	cdr3_nt
TRBV6-5	-	-	TRBJ2-5	CASNKQKWGTQYF	TGTGCCAGCAATAAACAAAAATGGGGGACCCAGTACTTC
TRBV7-9	-	few	TRBJ2-7	CASSLERSSREYF	TGTGCCAGCAGCTTAGAACGTTCTTCCCGGGAGTACTTC
TRBV19	TRBD1	-	TRBJ2-3	CASQSRDRELDTQYF	TGTGCCAGTCAATCACGGGACAGGGAACTAGATACGCAGTATTTT
TRBV19	TRBD1	-	TRBJ1-3	CASLRTGAGNTIYF	TGTGCCAGTCTTCGGACAGGGGCTGGAAACACCATATATTTT
TRBV6-6	TRBD2	-	TRBJ2-7	CASRRTGLAEYEQYF	TGTGCCAGCAGACGAACGGGACTAGCAGAGTACGAGCAGTACTTC
TRBV12-5	TRBD2	-	TRBJ2-2	CARGSISGGANTGELFF	TGTGCTCGTGGCTCTATATCGGGGGGGGCGAACACCGGGGAGCTGTTTTTT
TRBV6-6	TRBD1	-	TRBJ2-7	CASSGDRGYEQYF	TGTGCCAGCAGTGGAGACAGGGGCTACGAGCAGTACTTC
TRBV2	-	-	TRBJ2-5	CASSEDRSPGTQYF	TGTGCCAGCAGTGAAGACCGGAGTCCGGGGACCCAGTACTTC
TRBV29-1	TRBD1	-	TRBJ2-7	CSVEDSGTGADEQYF	TGCAGCGTTGAAGATTCGGGGACAGGGGCCGACGAGCAGTACTTC
TRBV28	TRBD2	few	TRBJ2-5	CASYPQRGLGTQYF	TGTGCCAGTTACCCACAGCGGGGCCTTGGGACCCAGTACTTC
TRBV5-5	-	-	TRBJ2-7	CASSLRLDSGSYEQYF	TGTGCCAGCAGCTTGAGGCTGGACAGCGGATCCTACGAGCAGTACTTC
TRBV28	TRBD2	-	TRBJ2-1	CASSGLAGVNEQFF	TGTGCCAGCAGTGGACTAGCGGGAGTCAATGAGCAGTTCTTC
TRBV29-1	TRBD1	-	TRBJ2-1	CSVYRDRGRNEQFF	TGCAGCGTTTACCGGGACAGGGGGAGGAATGAGCAGTTCTTC
TRBV19	TRBD1	-	TRBJ2-7	CASSIVEGATYEQYF	TGTGCCAGTAGTATAGTAGAGGGGGCCACCTACGAGCAGTACTTC
TRBV5-1	-	-	TRBJ2-2	CASSAQGGTGELFF	TGCGCCAGCAGCGCGCAAGGGGGAACCGGGGAGCTGTTTTTT
TRBV4-3	TRBD1	-	TRBJ2-1	CASSQGFIKGTGGPEQFF	TGCGCCAGCAGCCAAGGATTCATAAAAGGGACAGGGGGCCCTGAGCAGTTCTTC
TRBV6-5	-	-	TRBJ2-3	CASSPADSFTDTQYF	TGTGCCAGCAGTCCAGCGGACAGCTTCACAGATACGCAGTATTTT
TRBV5-6	TRBD2	-	TRBJ2-7	CASSPRLAVSSYEQYF	TGTGCCAGCAGCCCTCGACTAGCGGTAAGCTCCTACGAGCAGTACTTC
TRBV29-1	TRBD2	-	TRBJ2-1	CSAGTSGRNGINEQFF	TGCAGCGCCGGGACTAGCGGGAGGAATGGCATCAATGAGCAGTTCTTC
TRBV28	-	-	TRBJ1-2	CASIPPGQLDGYTF	TGTGCCAGCATCCCCCCCGGACAGTTAGATGGCTACACCTTC
TRBV29-1	-	-	TRBJ1-2	CSVEASVDYGYTF	TGCAGCGTTGAAGCCTCGGTGGACTATGGCTACACCTTC
TRBV19	-	-	TRBJ2-7	CASRLERTAGEQYF	TGTGCCAGTAGGTTAGAGCGGACGGCGGGGGAGCAGTACTTC
TRBV5-1	-	-	TRBJ2-3	CASSLVVGDTDTQYF	TGCGCCAGCAGCTTGGTCGTGGGGGACACAGATACGCAGTATTTT
TRBV14	TRBD2	-	TRBJ2-1	CASSQSLASGENEQFF	TGTGCCAGCAGCCAGTCTTTGGCTAGCGGGGAAAATGAGCAGTTCTTC
TRBV9	TRBD2	-	TRBJ2-2	CASSLYLSGGVTGELFF	TGTGCCAGCAGCCTTTACCTTAGCGGGGGAGTCACCGGGGAGCTGTTTTTT
TRBV5-5	-	few	TRBJ1-2	CASSFGAIYGYTF	TGTGCCAGCAGCTTCGGGGCCATCTATGGCTACACCTTC
TRBV4-2	TRBD2	-	TRBJ2-2	CASSQGLAGGTYTGELFF	TGTGCCAGCAGCCAAGGTTTAGCGGGAGGAACCTACACCGGGGAGCTGTTTTTT
TRBV30	TRBD2	-	TRBJ2-5	CAWSEGGNLQETQYF	TGTGCCTGGAGTGAGGGAGGGAACCTCCAAGAGACCCAGTACTTC
TRBV19	TRBD1	-	TRBJ1-5	CASSISTGVSNQPQHF	TGTGCCAGTAGTATCTCAACAGGGGTTAGCAATCAGCCCCAGCATTTT
TRBV10-3	TRBD2	-	TRBJ2-5	CAISEEASGKKTQYF	TGTGCCATCAGTGAGGAGGCTAGCGGGAAAAAGACCCAGTACTTC
TRBV18	TRBD2	-	TRBJ2-6	CASSPPNSFSGGGANVLTF	TGTGCCAGCTCACCACCCAATTCCTTTTCGGGAGGCGGGGCCAACGTCCTGACTTTC
TRBV7-9	-	once	TRBJ2-7	CASSLGSMGGALYEQYF	TGTGCCAGCAGCTTAGGGTCGATGGGGGGCGCTCTCTACGAGCAGTACTTC
TRBV25-1	TRBD1	-	TRBJ1-1	CASSPGGSNTEAFF	TGTGCCAGCAGCCCAGGGGGCTCGAACACTGAAGCTTTCTTT
TRBV19	TRBD2	few	TRBJ2-7	CASSMAGSGRSYEQYF	TGTGCCAGTAGTATGGCCGGTAGCGGGAGGAGCTACGAGCAGTACTTC
TRBV11-1	-	-	TRBJ1-1	CASSQVGGTEAFF	TGTGCCAGCAGCCAGGTAGGAGGCACTGAAGCTTTCTTT
TRBV29-1	-	-	TRBJ2-1	CSHPSGGSRNEQFF	TGCAGTCATCCCTCCGGAGGGTCCCGGAATGAGCAGTTCTTC
TRBV18	-	-	TRBJ2-5	CASSLTVGAVETQYF	TGTGCCAGCTCACTTACAGTGGGGGCGGTTGAGACCCAGTACTTC
TRBV29-1	TRBD1	-	TRBJ2-7	CSAKPGQGLHEQYF	TGCAGCGCTAAACCGGGACAGGGGCTACACGAGCAGTACTTC